Sequencing of this T cell receptor (beta chain) was carried out in a study of T cells after yellow fever vaccination. Notes on the study in general: Re-detected after boosting: most primary clones, around 97% of CD4 and roughly 88% of CD8. Abundant contaminating clonotypes from the bulk population could appear in FACS-sorted repertoires. Overall, a small share of clonotypes was seen in both CD4 and CD8 compartments.

In its sample, this clonotype was seen many times. The antigen is not known. V was pared by 2 bases and J by 4 bases, with 13 bases between. The germline V gene has CDR1 SGHNT and CDR2 YYREEE (reference sequence). The CDR3 has 14 amino acids. The authors made TCR cDNA by 5'RACE template switching, adding a universal primer site and UMIs. TCRdb used MiXCR to reprocess the 5' RACE reads, holding one entry per CDR3 protein. The data show fewer than 350,000 distinct CDR3 sequences, 7.5% to 9% seen once. This sample comprised PBMCs, obtained on the day of the first yellow fever vaccination. This receptor was identified in a man between 18 and 35 years old who received the YFV17D yellow fever vaccine. This chain connects TRBV5-4 to TRBJ2-7, with D possibly matching TRBD1 (6 bases). CDR3 coding DNA: TGTGCCAGCAGCTTCGTCGGGACACCATACGAGCAGTACTTC. Its protein is CASSFVGTPYEQYF.